This is a list of T cell receptor beta chains from one sample in a study of cytomegalovirus exposure and HLA in healthy donors. Produced via immunoSEQ multiplex PCR; TCRdb's table is partial and in-frame only. Of around 150,000 clones listed, 75% to 80% are singletons. Sequenced material: PBMCs. The receptors come from a woman between 40 and 55 years old in good health and CMV-seropositive. Each CDR3 is given with its conserved first and last residue. The order of the fields is J gene, V gene, clone size, D gene, CDR3 protein, CDR3 DNA. The D gene is left open where the match is weak. The size entry is marked missing in some rows and otherwise reads once, few, many or a size class.

TRBJ1-5 | TRBV19 | few | TRBD1 | CASSPGTGYNQPQHF | TGTGCCAGTAGTCCCGGGACAGGGTACAATCAGCCCCAGCATTTT
TRBJ2-4 | TRBV29-1 | . | . | CSQRVPVAFAKNIQYF | TGCAGCCAGAGGGTCCCCGTTGCATTTGCCAAAAACATTCAGTACTTC
TRBJ2-7 | TRBV28 | . | TRBD1 | CASSSDRALAPWQYF | TGTGCCAGCAGCTCTGACAGGGCTCTGGCTCCGTGGCAGTACTTC
TRBJ1-6 | TRBV5-5 | . | . | CASSPYGSYNSPLHF | TGTGCCAGCAGCCCGTACGGCTCCTATAATTCACCCCTCCACTTT
TRBJ2-3 | TRBV29-1 | . | . | CSEQTATDTQYF | TGCAGCGAACAGACCGCCACAGATACGCAGTATTTT
TRBJ2-2 | TRBV7-2 | few | TRBD1 | CASSARQGSNTGELFF | TGTGCCAGCAGCGCGCGACAGGGTTCGAACACCGGGGAGCTGTTTTTT
TRBJ2-1 | TRBV9 | few | TRBD1 | CASSPWTGGGQFF | TGTGCCAGCAGCCCCTGGACAGGGGGAGGGCAGTTCTTC
TRBJ1-1 | TRBV25-1 | . | TRBD1 | CASSEEGQGDTEAFF | TGTGCCAGCAGTGAAGAGGGCCAGGGGGATACTGAAGCTTTCTTT
TRBJ1-1 | TRBV6-5 | . | . | CASSYRGEKAFF | TGTGCCAGCAGTTATAGGGGCGAGAAAGCTTTCTTT
TRBJ1-4 | TRBV9 | . | TRBD1 | CASSTGTASNEKLFF | TGTGCCAGCAGCACCGGGACAGCCTCTAATGAAAAACTGTTTTTT
TRBJ2-3 | TRBV7-9 | . | . | CASSLLQTLTDTQYF | TGTGCCAGCAGCTTACTACAGACCCTCACAGATACGCAGTATTTT
TRBJ2-7 | TRBV7-9 | . | . | CASSWTASYEQYF | TGTGCCAGCAGCTGGACAGCCTCCTACGAGCAGTACTTC
TRBJ2-2 | TRBV28 | . | . | CASSLSSGRTGELFF | TGTGCCAGCAGTTTATCTTCAGGGAGGACCGGGGAGCTGTTTTTT
TRBJ2-3 | TRBV10-2 | once | . | CAIGLDTDTQYF | TGCGCCATCGGACTTGACACAGATACGCAGTATTTT
TRBJ1-1 | TRBV23-1 | . | . | CASSQSGRWGDTEAFF | TGCGCCAGCAGTCAATCGGGCAGGTGGGGCGACACTGAAGCTTTCTTT
TRBJ2-1 | TRBV18 | . | TRBD2 | CASSTGASGNYNEQFF | TGTGCCAGCTCGACCGGGGCTAGCGGGAACTACAATGAGCAGTTCTTC
TRBJ2-6 | TRBV11-3 | . | . | CASSWAGTGANVLTF | TGTGCCAGCAGCTGGGCAGGAACTGGGGCCAACGTCCTGACTTTC
TRBJ2-7 | TRBV7-2 | . | TRBD2 | CASSSRTSGVAYEQYF | TGTGCCAGCAGCTCCCGGACTAGCGGGGTCGCCTACGAGCAGTACTTC
TRBJ2-3 | TRBV7-2 | . | . | CASTGGSTDTQYF | TGTGCCAGCACAGGAGGGAGCACAGATACGCAGTATTTT
TRBJ2-1 | TRBV30 | . | TRBD2 | CAWSPQAGGPQFF | TGTGCCTGGAGTCCCCAAGCGGGAGGGCCGCAGTTCTTC
TRBJ1-1 | TRBV7-6 | . | . | CASSLGGRGTEAFF | TGTGCCAGCAGCTTAGGGGGCAGGGGCACTGAAGCTTTCTTT
TRBJ2-5 | TRBV19 | . | . | CASGAGRRETQYF | TGTGCCAGTGGTGCGGGCCGGCGGGAGACCCAGTACTTC
TRBJ2-7 | TRBV2 | . | . | CASRTGVEQYF | TGTGCCAGCCGAACCGGGGTGGAGCAGTACTTC
TRBJ2-7 | TRBV27 | . | TRBD2 | CASSLREDYEQYF | TGTGCCAGCAGTTTGCGGGAGGATTACGAGCAGTACTTC
TRBJ2-3 | TRBV10-1 | . | . | CASSAVPGRGSQDTQYF | TGCGCCAGCAGCGCCGTACCTGGACGGGGGTCTCAAGATACGCAGTATTTT
TRBJ1-1 | TRBV6-5 | . | . | CASSHGQITEAFF | TGTGCCAGCAGTCACGGACAAATCACTGAAGCTTTCTTT
TRBJ2-7 | TRBV6-1 | . | . | CASTLTGNYEQYF | TGTGCCAGCACTCTAACAGGGAACTACGAGCAGTACTTC
TRBJ2-7 | TRBV30 | . | . | CAWSGSWGEEQYF | TGTGCCTGGAGTGGTTCCTGGGGGGAAGAGCAGTACTTC